What follows are 11 T cell receptor beta chains derived from one specimen sequenced in a study of blood T cell repertoires in COVID-19. Sequencing was performed with immunoSEQ multiplex PCR; in TCRdb, only in-frame clones are kept and a portion is missing. The sample has around 150,000 clones; approximately 88% are singletons. The sequenced sample was peripheral blood. The receptors derive from a woman aged 60-70 years who had recovered from COVID-19.

The table lists this clone with a few counts. The chain is built from TRBV4-1 and TRBJ1-6; unclear D gene. The germline V and J ends were trimmed by 1 base and 0 bases, with 4 bases remaining between them. Germline loops: CDR1 MGHRA, CDR2 YSYEKL. The CDR3 sequence is 15 residues long. The CDR3 nucleotides read TGCGCCAGCAGCCAAGGAGGCTCCTATAATTCACCCCTCCACTTT. It yields the protein CASSQGGSYNSPLHF.

This clone was picked up a small number of times. The V gene is TRBV4-2, the J gene TRBJ1-3, with unresolved D. Germline CDR1 LGHNA, CDR2 YNFKEQ. The CDR3 runs to 15 residues. With 0 bases removed from V and 3 bases from J, the gap between germline ends came to 9 bases. The CDR3 reads CASSQDIAVGNTIYF. The CDR3 bases are TGTGCCAGCAGCCAAGATATTGCGGTTGGAAACACCATATATTTT.

The rearrangement joins TRBV28 to TRBJ1-2, with 12 nucleotides matching TRBD1. The germline V gene has CDR1 MDHEN and CDR2 SYDVKM. The junction had 8 bases not matched to a gene; V was cut back by 1 base and J by 5 bases. CDR3 size: 17 residues. In DNA, the CDR3 is TGTGCCAGCAGTTTATTCGCCGGGACAGGGGGCCCTTATGGCTACACCTTC. It codes for CASSLFAGTGGPYGYTF.

The V and J genes are TRBV21-1 and TRBJ2-7; the D call in the table, TRBD1, was not verified against the DNA. TRBV21-1 is reported as a pseudogene. The CDR3 loop spans 14 amino acids. CDR3 region: CASTEDRGAYEQYF. Written as DNA, the CDR3 is TGTGCCAGCACCGAGGACAGGGGGGCCTACGAGCAGTACTTC.

The chain joins TRBV5-1 to TRBJ2-5; 9 bases match TRBD1. This CDR3 region has 16 residues. In germline, CDR1 is SGHRS, CDR2 YFSETQ. V gave up 3 bases and J gave up 0 bases; unmatched junction bases: 6. Written as DNA, the CDR3 is TGCGCCAGCAGCTCCTTCGGGACAGGGAACCAAGAGACCCAGTACTTC. Amino acids: CASSSFGTGNQETQYF.

V and J are TRBV5-4 and TRBJ2-3; possible D gene TRBD2, 5 bases. The CDR3 is made up of 14 amino acids. V was pared by 4 bases and J by 4 bases, with 13 bases between. Germline CDR1 reads SGHNT; CDR2 reads YYREEE (reference sequence). CDR3: CASSGSYMSDTQYF. DNA for the CDR3: TGTGCCAGCAGCGGGAGTTATATGTCAGATACGCAGTATTTT.

A few counts support this clone. CDR3 in DNA: TGTGCCAGCAGTCTCCCGGACAGGGAGCAGTTCTTC. This translates into CASSLPDREQFF. The rearrangement uses TRBV6-2 or TRBV6-3 and TRBJ2-1, with 7 positions matching TRBD1. Germline V gene sequence: CDR1 MNHEY, CDR2 SVGEGT. Unmatched junction bases numbered 5, after V lost 5 bases and J lost 10 bases. This CDR3 comprises 12 residues.

J is TRBJ2-1 and V is TRBV2, with 12 bases lining up with TRBD2. V was clipped by 7 bases and J by 3 bases; unmatched bases: 4. Germline CDR1 is SNHLY and CDR2 is FYNNEI. The CDR3 loop spans 15 amino acids. Here the CDR3 reads CASTLGLAGYNEQFF. The CDR3 DNA follows: TGTGCCAGCACCCTGGGACTAGCGGGCTACAATGAGCAGTTCTTC.

The chain links TRBV13 to TRBJ2-3, with TRBD2 matching 8 bases. The germline V gene encodes CDR1 PRHDT and CDR2 FYEKMQ (reference sequence). V was clipped by 5 bases and J by 1 base; unmatched bases: 8. There are 16 residues in the CDR3. CDR3 nucleotides: TGTGCCAGCAGCGATAGCGGGGCCTTGGGCACAGATACGCAGTATTTT. Translation gives CASSDSGALGTDTQYF.

V and J are TRBV6-6 and TRBJ2-3, with 15 bases fitting TRBD2. The CDR3 extends over 16 amino acids. CDR1 is MNHNY and CDR2 is SVGAGI in the germline V gene (reference sequence). V lost 6 bases and J lost 4; bases outside the gene matches: 5. The CDR3 coding sequence is TGTGCCAGCAGGCGGACTAGCGGGGGGGCCGCAGATACGCAGTATTTT. Translation: CASRRTSGGAADTQYF.

This sequence joins TRBV5-5 and TRBJ2-7; 7 nucleotides line up with TRBD2. The CDR3 has 17 amino acids. Unmatched junction bases numbered 13, after V lost 0 bases and J lost 4 bases. Germline V lookup: CDR1 SGHKS, CDR2 YYEKEE (reference sequence). CDR3 DNA: TGTGCCAGCAGCTTGGTCCCCGGGGGGAGACCTCTTTACGAGCAGTACTTC. Translated, it gives CASSLVPGGRPLYEQYF.